The clone carrying this T cell receptor (beta chain) showed up just a few times. The antigen remains undetermined. This entry belongs to a study of T cells in localized non-small cell lung cancer. General study findings and limits: Sequencing covered just one tumor region, so heterogeneity cannot be ruled out. A median of about 54 of the top 100 tumor clones appeared in adjacent lung, which was paired and uninvolved. Clonality peaked in uninvolved adjacent lung rather than tumor. Higher T cell density in the blood was associated with longer overall survival, whereas higher adjacent-lung clonality associated with shorter survival.

The protocol was immunoSEQ multiplex PCR, while the TCRdb copy is restricted to in-frame clones and leaves out a portion. The profile shows about 52,000 clones, around 87% of them singletons. V was pared by 3 bases and J by 1 base, with 3 bases between. Germline CDR1 ENHRY, CDR2 SYGVKD. The CDR3 sequence is 12 residues long. The TCR originated in a female donor with stage II lung adenocarcinoma. The sample in question was PBMCs, obtained before any cancer treatment. The chain uses TRBV10-3 and TRBJ1-1; D not certain. CDR3 in DNA: TGTGCCATCAGTGAACGGAACACTGAAGCTTTCTTT. Its translation: CAISERNTEAFF.